This TCR beta chain was sequenced in a study of identical twins. Unique molecular identifiers were present on the cDNA, and a universal primer site came from template switching. Using its own MiXCR run on the 5' RACE reads, TCRdb lists one record per CDR3 protein. The table lists under 300,000 distinct CDR3 sequences, around 15% of them singletons, with around 9% in the top ten. This TCR was recovered from a woman between 18 and 29 years old in good health. The source material was memory (CD45RO+) T cells sorted from blood.

DNA of the CDR3: TGTGCCAGCAGTTACACGGCAAGAGGCGGATTCGACTATGGCTACACCTTC. It yields the protein CASSYTARGGFDYGYTF. V usage is TRBV6-2 or TRBV6-3 and J usage is TRBJ1-2; no clear D. CDR1 is MNHEY and CDR2 is SVGEGT in the germline V gene. Deletions cut 2 bases from V and 3 bases from J, with 19 bases between. This CDR3 has 17 amino acids.